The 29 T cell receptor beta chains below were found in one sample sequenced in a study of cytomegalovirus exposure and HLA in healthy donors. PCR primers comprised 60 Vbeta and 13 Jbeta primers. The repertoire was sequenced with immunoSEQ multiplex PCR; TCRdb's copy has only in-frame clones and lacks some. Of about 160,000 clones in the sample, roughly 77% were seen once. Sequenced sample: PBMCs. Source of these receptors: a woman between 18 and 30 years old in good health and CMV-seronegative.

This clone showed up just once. CDR3 DNA: TGTGCCAGCAGCATGACAGGACTTTCGGAAAAACTGTTTTTT. Translation gives CASSMTGLSEKLFF. The rearrangement links TRBV11-1 to TRBJ1-4; maybe TRBD1 (6 bases). V gave up 5 bases and J gave up 8 bases, with 15 bases separating them. The CDR3 is 14 amino acids. Germline CDR1 and CDR2: SGHAT and FQDESV (reference sequence).

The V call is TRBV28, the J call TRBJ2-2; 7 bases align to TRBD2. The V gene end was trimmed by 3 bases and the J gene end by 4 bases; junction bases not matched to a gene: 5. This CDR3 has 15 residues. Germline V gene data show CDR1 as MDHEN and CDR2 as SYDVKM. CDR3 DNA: TGTGCCAGCAGTTTTTGGGGGAGGGCCACCGGGGAGCTGTTTTTT. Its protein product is CASSFWGRATGELFF.

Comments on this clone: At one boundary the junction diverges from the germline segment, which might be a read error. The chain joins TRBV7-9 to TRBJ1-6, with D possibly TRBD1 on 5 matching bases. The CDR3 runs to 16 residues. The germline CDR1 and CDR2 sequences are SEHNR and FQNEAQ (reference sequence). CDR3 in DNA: TGTTCCAGCAGCTTAGGGGTCGGGCAGGGTGATTCACCCCTCCACTTT. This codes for CSSSLGVGQGDSPLHF.

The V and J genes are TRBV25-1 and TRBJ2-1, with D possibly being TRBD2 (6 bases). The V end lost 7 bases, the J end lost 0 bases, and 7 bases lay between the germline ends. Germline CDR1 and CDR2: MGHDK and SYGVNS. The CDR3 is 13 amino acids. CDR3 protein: CASTGSSYNEQFF. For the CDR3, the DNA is TGTGCCAGCACCGGGAGCTCCTACAATGAGCAGTTCTTC. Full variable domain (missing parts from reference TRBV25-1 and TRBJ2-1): EADIYQTPRYLVIGTGKKITLECSQTMGHDKMYWYQQDPGMELHLIHYSYGVNSTEKGDLSSESTVSRIRTEHFPLTLESARPSHTSQYLCASTGSSYNEQFFGPGTRLTVL.

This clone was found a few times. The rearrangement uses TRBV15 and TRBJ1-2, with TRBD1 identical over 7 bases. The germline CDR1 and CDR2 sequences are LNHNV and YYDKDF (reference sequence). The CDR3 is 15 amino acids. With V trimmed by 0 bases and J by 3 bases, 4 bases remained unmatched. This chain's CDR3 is CATSRDVRGHYGYTF. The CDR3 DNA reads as TGTGCCACCAGCAGAGATGTTAGGGGGCACTATGGCTACACCTTC.

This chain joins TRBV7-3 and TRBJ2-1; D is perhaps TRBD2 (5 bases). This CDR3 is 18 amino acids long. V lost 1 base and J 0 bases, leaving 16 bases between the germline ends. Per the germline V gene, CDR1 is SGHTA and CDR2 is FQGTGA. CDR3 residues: CASSLSGSPEISYNEQFF. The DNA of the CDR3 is TGTGCCAGCAGCTTAAGCGGGTCCCCCGAAATCTCCTACAATGAGCAGTTCTTC.

The CDR3 region is CASSVRGPGANVLTF. CDR3 nucleotide sequence: TGTGCCAGCAGCGTCAGGGGGCCTGGGGCCAACGTCCTGACTTTC. The rearrangement links TRBV9 to TRBJ2-6; 8 bases map to TRBD1. The CDR3 covers 15 residues. The trim removed 2 bases at V and 2 bases at J, leaving 0 bases unmatched. Germline values: CDR1 SGDLS, CDR2 YYNGEE.

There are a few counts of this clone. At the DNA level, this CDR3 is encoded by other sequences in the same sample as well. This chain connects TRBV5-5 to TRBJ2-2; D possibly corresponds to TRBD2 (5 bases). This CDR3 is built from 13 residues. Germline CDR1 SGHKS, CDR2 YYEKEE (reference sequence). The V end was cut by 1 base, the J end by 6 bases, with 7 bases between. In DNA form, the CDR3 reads TGTGCCAGCAGCTTGTGGGGAGCCGGGGAGCTGTTTTTT. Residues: CASSLWGAGELFF.

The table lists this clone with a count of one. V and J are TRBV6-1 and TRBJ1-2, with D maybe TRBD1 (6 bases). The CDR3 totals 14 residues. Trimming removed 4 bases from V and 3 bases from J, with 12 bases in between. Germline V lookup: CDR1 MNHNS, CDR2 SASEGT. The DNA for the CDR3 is TGTGCCAGCAGTGTACGGGACATCGACTATGGCTACACCTTC. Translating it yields CASSVRDIDYGYTF.

The CDR3 protein is CASSLRTAGEKLFF. The CDR3 region has the DNA TGCGCCAGCAGCTTGCGGACAGCGGGGGAAAAACTGTTTTTT. V and J are TRBV5-1 and TRBJ1-4, with D maybe TRBD1 (6 bases). This CDR3 has 14 amino acids. Germline V gene data show CDR1 as SGHRS and CDR2 as YFSETQ. V was clipped by 1 base and J by 8 bases, with 12 bases between them. The whole variable domain, filled in from reference TRBV5-1 and TRBJ1-4, reads KAGVTQTPRYLIKTRGQQVTLSCSPISGHRSVSWYQQTPGQGLQFLFEYFSETQRNKGNFPGRFSGRQFSNSRSEMNVSTLELGDSALYLCASSLRTAGEKLFFGSGTQLSVL.

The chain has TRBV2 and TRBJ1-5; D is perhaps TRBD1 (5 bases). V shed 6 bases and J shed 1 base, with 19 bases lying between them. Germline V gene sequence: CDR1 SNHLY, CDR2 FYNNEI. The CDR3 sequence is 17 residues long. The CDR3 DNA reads TGTGCCAGCAGGCCCCTCCCTGGAGGGGCGAGCAATCAGCCCCAGCATTTT. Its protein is CASRPLPGGASNQPQHF. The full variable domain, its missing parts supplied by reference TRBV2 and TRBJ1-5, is EPEVTQTPSHQVTQMGQEVILRCVPISNHLYFYWYRQILGQKVEFLVSFYNNEISEKSEIFDDQFSVERPDGSNFTLKIRSTKLEDSAMYFCASRPLPGGASNQPQHFGDGTRLSIL.

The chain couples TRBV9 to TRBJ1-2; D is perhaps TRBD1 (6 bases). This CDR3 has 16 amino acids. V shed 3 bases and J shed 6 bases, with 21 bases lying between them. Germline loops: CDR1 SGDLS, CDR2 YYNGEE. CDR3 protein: CASSEQDGQWRDGYTF. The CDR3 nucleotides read TGTGCCAGCAGCGAGCAGGACGGACAGTGGCGTGATGGCTACACCTTC.

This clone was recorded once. CDR3 protein: CASSPLRGYNEQFF. The CDR3 nucleotides read TGTGCCAGCAGTCCACTTCGCGGCTACAATGAGCAGTTCTTC. The genes are TRBV27 and TRBJ2-1, with no clear D. Trimming removed 5 bases from V and 3 bases from J, with 11 bases in between. This CDR3 comprises 14 residues. CDR1 and CDR2 (germline): MNHEY, SMNVEV (reference sequence).

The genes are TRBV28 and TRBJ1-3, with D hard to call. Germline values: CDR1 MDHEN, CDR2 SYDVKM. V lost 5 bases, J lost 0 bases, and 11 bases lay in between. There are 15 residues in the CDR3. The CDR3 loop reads CASSQTSYSGNTIYF. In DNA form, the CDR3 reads TGTGCCAGCAGTCAGACATCGTACTCTGGAAACACCATATATTTT.

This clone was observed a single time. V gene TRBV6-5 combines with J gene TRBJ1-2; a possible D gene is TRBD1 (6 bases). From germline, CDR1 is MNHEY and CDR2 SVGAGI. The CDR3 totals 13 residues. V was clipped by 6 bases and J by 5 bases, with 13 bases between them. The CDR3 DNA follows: TGTGCCAGCAGCCCCACAGGGCGGTATGGCTACACCTTC. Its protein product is CASSPTGRYGYTF.

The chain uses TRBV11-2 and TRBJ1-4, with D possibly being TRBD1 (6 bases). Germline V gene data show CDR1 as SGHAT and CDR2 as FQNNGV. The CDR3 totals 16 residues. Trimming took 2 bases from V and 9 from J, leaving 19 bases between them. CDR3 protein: CASSLIDLGQRQKLFF. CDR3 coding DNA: TGTGCCAGCAGCTTAATCGACCTAGGACAGCGGCAAAAACTGTTTTTT. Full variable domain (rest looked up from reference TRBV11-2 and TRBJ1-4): EAGVAQSPRYKIIEKRQSVAFWCNPISGHATLYWYQQILGQGPKLLIQFQNNGVVDDSQLPKDRFSAERLKGVDSTLKIQPAKLEDSAVYLCASSLIDLGQRQKLFFGSGTQLSVL.

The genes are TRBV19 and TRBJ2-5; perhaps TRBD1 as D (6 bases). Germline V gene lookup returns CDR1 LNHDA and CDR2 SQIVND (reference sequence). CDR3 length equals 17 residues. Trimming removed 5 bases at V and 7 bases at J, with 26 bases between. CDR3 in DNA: TGTGCCAGTAGTCCAGAGGGAGCATCCCTCCTACAGGGGACCCAGTACTTC. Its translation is CASSPEGASLLQGTQYF.

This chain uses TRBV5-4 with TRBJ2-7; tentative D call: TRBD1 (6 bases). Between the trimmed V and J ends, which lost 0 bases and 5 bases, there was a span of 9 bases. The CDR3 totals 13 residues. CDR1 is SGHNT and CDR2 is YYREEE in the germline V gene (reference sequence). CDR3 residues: CASSLEAGDEQYF. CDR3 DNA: TGTGCCAGCAGCTTGGAGGCAGGGGACGAGCAGTACTTC.

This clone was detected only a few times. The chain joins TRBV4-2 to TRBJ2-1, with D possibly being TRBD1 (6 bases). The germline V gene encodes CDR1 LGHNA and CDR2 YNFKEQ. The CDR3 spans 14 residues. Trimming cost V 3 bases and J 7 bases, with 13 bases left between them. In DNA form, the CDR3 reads TGTGCCAGCAGCCACAGTCTACAGGGTAATGAGCAGTTCTTC. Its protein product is CASSHSLQGNEQFF.

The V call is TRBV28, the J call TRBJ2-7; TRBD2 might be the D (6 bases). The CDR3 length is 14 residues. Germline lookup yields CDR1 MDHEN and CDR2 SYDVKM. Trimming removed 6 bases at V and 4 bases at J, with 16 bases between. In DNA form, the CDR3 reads TGTGCCAGCAGACCCCCGGGACTGGGGTACGAGCAGTACTTC. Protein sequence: CASRPPGLGYEQYF.

The CDR3 loop is CASSLTRQGAIGNTEAFF. For the CDR3, the DNA is TGTGCCAGCAGCCTGACTCGACAGGGGGCGATAGGTAACACTGAAGCTTTCTTT. This rearrangement joins TRBV7-9 to TRBJ1-1, with 10 bases that match TRBD1. From germline, CDR1 is SEHNR and CDR2 FQNEAQ (reference sequence). The J segment lost 2 bases and the V segment lost 5 bases, leaving 14 bases of the junction unmatched. CDR3 size: 18 residues.

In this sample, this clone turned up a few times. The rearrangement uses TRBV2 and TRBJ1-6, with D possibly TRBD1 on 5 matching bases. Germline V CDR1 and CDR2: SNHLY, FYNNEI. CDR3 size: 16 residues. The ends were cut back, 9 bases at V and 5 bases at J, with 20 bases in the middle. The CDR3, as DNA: TGTGCCAGTTTAAAGGGGTCCGGGCGCAATAATTCACCCCTCCACTTT. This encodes CASLKGSGRNNSPLHF.

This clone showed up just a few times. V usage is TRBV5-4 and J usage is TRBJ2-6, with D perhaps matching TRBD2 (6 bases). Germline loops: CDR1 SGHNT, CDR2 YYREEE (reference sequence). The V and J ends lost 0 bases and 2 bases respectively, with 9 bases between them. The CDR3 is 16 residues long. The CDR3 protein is CASSLAGVAGANVLTF. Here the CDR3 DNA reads TGTGCCAGCAGCTTGGCGGGGGTCGCTGGGGCCAACGTCCTGACTTTC.

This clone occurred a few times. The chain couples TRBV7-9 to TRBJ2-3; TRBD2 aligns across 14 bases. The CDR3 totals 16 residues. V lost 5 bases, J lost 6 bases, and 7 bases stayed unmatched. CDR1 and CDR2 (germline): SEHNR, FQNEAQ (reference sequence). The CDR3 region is CASSLTSGRASDTQYF. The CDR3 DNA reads TGTGCCAGCAGCCTGACTAGCGGGAGGGCGTCGGATACGCAGTATTTT.

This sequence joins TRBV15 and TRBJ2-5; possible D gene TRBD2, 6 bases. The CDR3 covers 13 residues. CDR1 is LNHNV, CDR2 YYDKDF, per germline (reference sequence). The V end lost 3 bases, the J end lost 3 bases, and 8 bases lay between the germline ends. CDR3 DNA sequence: TGTGCCACCAGCAGTGGGGGGAAAGAGACCCAGTACTTC. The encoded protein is CATSSGGKETQYF.

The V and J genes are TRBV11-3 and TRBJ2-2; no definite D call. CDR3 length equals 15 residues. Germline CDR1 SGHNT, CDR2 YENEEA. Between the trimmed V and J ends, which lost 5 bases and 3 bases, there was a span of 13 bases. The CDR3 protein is CASSLGSYYTGELFF. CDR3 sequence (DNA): TGTGCCAGCAGCCTCGGGTCCTACTACACCGGGGAGCTGTTTTTT.

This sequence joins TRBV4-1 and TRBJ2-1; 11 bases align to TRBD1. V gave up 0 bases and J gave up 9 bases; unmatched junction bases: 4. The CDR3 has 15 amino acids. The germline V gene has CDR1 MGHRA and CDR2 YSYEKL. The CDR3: CASSQDGQGAGEQFF. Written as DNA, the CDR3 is TGCGCCAGCAGCCAAGATGGACAGGGGGCTGGTGAGCAGTTCTTC.

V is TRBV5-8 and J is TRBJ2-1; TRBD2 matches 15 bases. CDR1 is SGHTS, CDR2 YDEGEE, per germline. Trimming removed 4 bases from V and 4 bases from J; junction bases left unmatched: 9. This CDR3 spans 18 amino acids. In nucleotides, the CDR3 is TGTGCCAGCAGCCCCTGGACTAGCGGGGGGGCGGGATACAATGAGCAGTTCTTC. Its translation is CASSPWTSGGAGYNEQFF.

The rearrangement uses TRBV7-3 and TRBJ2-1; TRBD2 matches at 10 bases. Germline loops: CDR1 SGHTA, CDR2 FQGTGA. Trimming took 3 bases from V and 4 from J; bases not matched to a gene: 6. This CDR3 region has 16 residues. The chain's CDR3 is CASSLTGTSAYNEQFF. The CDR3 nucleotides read TGTGCCAGCAGCTTGACCGGGACTAGCGCTTACAATGAGCAGTTCTTC.